Listed here are 4 T cell receptor beta chains from one sample, sequenced in a study of shared T cell receptors in the human thymus. Measured with immunoSEQ multiplex PCR; TCRdb has only the in-frame clones, and not every one. The profile shows approximately 400,000 clones, around 93% of them singletons. Input material: thymocytes. The receptor source for this set is a human donor.

The chain joins TRBV27 to TRBJ2-1; maybe TRBD1 (6 bases). Per germline, CDR1 MNHEY and CDR2 SMNVEV (reference sequence). CDR3 length equals 18 residues. Trimming stripped 6 bases from V and 7 bases from J, with 28 bases between. The CDR3, as DNA: TGTGCCAGCAGCCCAGGGGCTTTGGAGCGTCTAGACGGGAATGAGCAGTTCTTC. Amino acid sequence: CASSPGALERLDGNEQFF.

The chain uses TRBV14 and TRBJ2-3, with no clear D. Germline CDR1 is SGHDN and CDR2 is FVKESK. Trimming left V 4 bases short and J 3 bases short, with 8 bases between. CDR3 length: 13 amino acids. The CDR3 sequence: CASSPYGTDTQYF. The CDR3, as DNA: TGTGCCAGCAGCCCGTATGGTACAGATACGCAGTATTTT. Full variable domain (rest looked up from reference TRBV14 and TRBJ2-3): EAGVTQFPSHSVIEKGQTVTLRCDPISGHDNLYWYRRVMGKEIKFLLHFVKESKQDESGMPNNRFLAERTGGTYSTLKVQPAELEDSGVYFCASSPYGTDTQYFGPGTRLTVL.

The J gene is TRBJ1-5, the V gene TRBV30; no clear D gene. The CDR3 extends over 13 amino acids. The V gene's germline CDR1 is GTSNPN and CDR2 SVGIG (reference sequence). Deletions cut 3 bases from V and 3 bases from J, with 9 bases between. CDR3 sequence: CAWRVDTNQPQHF. The CDR3 bases are TGTGCCTGGAGGGTAGACACCAATCAGCCCCAGCATTTT.

The rearrangement joins TRBV5-6 to TRBJ2-7; D ambiguous. Germline values: CDR1 SGHDT, CDR2 YYEEEE. The V gene lost 1 base and the J gene lost 3 bases, with 8 bases spanning the gap. This CDR3 comprises 13 residues. As DNA, the CDR3 is TGTGCCAGCAGCTTGTTCGACGACTACGAGCAGTACTTC. Its protein product is CASSLFDDYEQYF.